The entry below describes one TCR beta chain. The sample originates from a study of blood T cell repertoires in COVID-19. Study-level information: Acute and convalescent COVID-19 specimens originated in the United States, Italy and Spain. Sources were T cells, B-cell-depleted T cells, or PBMCs; the material itself was cDNA or gDNA.

The J segment lost 3 bases and the V segment lost 3 bases, leaving 8 bases of the junction unmatched. CDR1 is SGDLS and CDR2 is YYNGEE in the germline V gene. CDR3 length: 15 amino acids. Authors' processing steps: Estimation of nucleated cell counts relied on the amplification of reference gene primers. TCRdb's copy holds only in-frame clones and misses some; the assay was immunoSEQ multiplex PCR. V, J and clone size derive from that table, while D and trimming were established from the DNA sequence. Of fewer than 250,000 clones in the sample, about four fifths were seen once. The receptor comes from a woman aged 40-49 years with active or convalescent COVID-19. Sequencing was carried out using peripheral blood. The chain is built from TRBV9 and TRBJ2-7; TRBD1 matches at 8 bases. As DNA, the CDR3 is TGTGCCAGCAGCGCAACGGCGACAGGGGTCTACGAGCAGTACTTC. The encoded protein is CASSATATGVYEQYF. Looking up the rest from reference TRBV9 and TRBJ2-7 gives the full variable domain: DSGVTQTPKHLITATGQRVTLRCSPRSGDLSVYWYQQSLDQGLQFLIQYYNGEERAKGNILERFSAQQFPDLHSELNLSSLELGDSALYFCASSATATGVYEQYFGPGTRLTVT.